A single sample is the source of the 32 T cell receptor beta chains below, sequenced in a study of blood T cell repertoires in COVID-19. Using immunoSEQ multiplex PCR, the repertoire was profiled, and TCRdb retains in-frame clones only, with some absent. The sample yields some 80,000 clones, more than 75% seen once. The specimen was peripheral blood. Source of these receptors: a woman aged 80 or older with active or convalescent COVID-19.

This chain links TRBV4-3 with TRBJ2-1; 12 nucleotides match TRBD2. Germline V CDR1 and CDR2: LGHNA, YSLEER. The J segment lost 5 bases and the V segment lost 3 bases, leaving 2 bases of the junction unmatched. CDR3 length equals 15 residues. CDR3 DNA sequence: TGCGCCAGCAGCCATACTAGCGGGGGGCACAATGAGCAGTTCTTC. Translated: CASSHTSGGHNEQFF.

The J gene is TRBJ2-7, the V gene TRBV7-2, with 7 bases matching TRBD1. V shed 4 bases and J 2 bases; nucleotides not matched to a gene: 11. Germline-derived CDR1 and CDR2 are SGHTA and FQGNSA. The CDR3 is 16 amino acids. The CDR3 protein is CASSSRTGETTYEQYF. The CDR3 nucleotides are TGTGCCAGCAGCTCCAGGACAGGAGAGACAACCTACGAGCAGTACTTC. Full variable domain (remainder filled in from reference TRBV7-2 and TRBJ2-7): GAGVSQSPSNKVTEKGKDVELRCDPISGHTALYWYRQSLGQGLEFLIYFQGNSAPDKSGLPSDRFSAERTGGSVSTLTIQRTQQEDSAVYLCASSSRTGETTYEQYFGPGTRLTVT.

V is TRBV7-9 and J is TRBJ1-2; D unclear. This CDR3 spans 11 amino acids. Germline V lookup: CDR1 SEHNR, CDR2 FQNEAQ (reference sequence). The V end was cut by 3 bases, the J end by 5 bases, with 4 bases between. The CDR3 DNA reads TGTGCCAGCAGCTTCCTTTATGGCTACACCTTC. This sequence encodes CASSFLYGYTF.

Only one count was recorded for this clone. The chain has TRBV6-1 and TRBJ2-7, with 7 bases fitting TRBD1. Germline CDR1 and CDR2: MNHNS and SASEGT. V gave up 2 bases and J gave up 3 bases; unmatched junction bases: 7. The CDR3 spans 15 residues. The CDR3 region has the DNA TGTGCCAGCAGTGAATGGAGGACAGGACTCTACGAGCAGTACTTC. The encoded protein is CASSEWRTGLYEQYF.

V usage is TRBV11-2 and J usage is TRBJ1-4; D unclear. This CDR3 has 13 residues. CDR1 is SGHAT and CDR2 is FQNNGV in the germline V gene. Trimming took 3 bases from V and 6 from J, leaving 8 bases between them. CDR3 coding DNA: TGTGCCAGCAGCTTGTACATTGATGAAAAACTGTTTTTT. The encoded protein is CASSLYIDEKLFF.

The CDR3 DNA reads as TGTGCCAGCTCACTTAGACAGGGCAATCAGCCCCAGCATTTT. Its protein product is CASSLRQGNQPQHF. This rearrangement joins TRBV18 to TRBJ1-5, with TRBD1 as a possible D gene (6 bases). The germline V and J ends were trimmed by 4 bases and 2 bases, with 9 bases remaining between them. Germline V lookup: CDR1 KGHSH, CDR2 LQKENI. The CDR3 runs to 14 residues.

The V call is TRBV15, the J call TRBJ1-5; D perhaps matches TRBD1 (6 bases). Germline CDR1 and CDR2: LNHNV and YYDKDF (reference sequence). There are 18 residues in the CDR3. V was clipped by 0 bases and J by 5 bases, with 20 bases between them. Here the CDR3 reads CATSRDSHQGLEDQPQHF. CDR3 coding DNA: TGTGCCACCAGCAGAGATTCCCATCAGGGGCTAGAGGATCAGCCCCAGCATTTT. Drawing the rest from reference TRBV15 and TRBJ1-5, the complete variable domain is DAMVIQNPRYQVTQFGKPVTLSCSQTLNHNVMYWYQQKSSQAPKLLFHYYDKDFNNEADTPDNFQSRRPNTSFCFLDIRSPGLGDTAMYLCATSRDSHQGLEDQPQHFGDGTRLSIL.

CDR3 coding DNA: TGCGCCAGCAGCTTGGATGGGACTAGCGGGGGGGCGAGCGAGACCCAGTACTTC. This translates into CASSLDGTSGGASETQYF. The V gene is TRBV5-1, the J gene TRBJ2-5, with 16 bases aligning to TRBD2. CDR1 and CDR2 from the germline V gene are SGHRS and YFSETQ. Trimming removed 0 bases from V and 5 bases from J; junction bases left unmatched: 7. The CDR3 is 18 amino acids.

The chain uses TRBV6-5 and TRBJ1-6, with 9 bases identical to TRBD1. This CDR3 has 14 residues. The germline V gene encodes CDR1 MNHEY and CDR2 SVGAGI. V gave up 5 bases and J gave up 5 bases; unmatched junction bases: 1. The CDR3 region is CASSRTGDNSPLHF. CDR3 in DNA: TGTGCCAGCAGTCGGACAGGGGATAATTCACCCCTCCACTTT.

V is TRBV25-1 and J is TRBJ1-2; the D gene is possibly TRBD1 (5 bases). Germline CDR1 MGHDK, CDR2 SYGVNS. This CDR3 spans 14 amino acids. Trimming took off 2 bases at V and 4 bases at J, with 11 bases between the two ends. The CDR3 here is CASSEVQGGYGYTF. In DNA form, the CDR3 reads TGTGCCAGCAGTGAAGTTCAGGGCGGCTATGGCTACACCTTC.

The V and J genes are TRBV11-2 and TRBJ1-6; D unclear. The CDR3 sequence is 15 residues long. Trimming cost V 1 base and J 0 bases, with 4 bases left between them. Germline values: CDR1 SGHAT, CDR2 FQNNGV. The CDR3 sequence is CASSLASSYNSPLHF. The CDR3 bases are TGTGCCAGCAGCTTAGCCTCCTCCTATAATTCACCCCTCCACTTT.

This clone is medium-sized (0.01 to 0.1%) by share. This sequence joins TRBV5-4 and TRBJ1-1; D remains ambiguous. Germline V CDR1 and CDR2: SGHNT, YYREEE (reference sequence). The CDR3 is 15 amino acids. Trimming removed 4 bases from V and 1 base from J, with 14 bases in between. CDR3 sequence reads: CASSTINNPNTEAFF. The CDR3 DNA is TGTGCCAGCAGCACCATCAACAACCCGAACACTGAAGCTTTCTTT.

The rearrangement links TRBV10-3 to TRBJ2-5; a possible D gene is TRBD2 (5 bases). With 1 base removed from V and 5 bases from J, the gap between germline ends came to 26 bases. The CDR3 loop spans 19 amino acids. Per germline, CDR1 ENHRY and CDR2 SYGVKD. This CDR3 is CAISELLGNQGRGGETQYF. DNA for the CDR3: TGTGCCATCAGTGAGTTGCTCGGAAACCAAGGGAGAGGTGGGGAGACCCAGTACTTC.

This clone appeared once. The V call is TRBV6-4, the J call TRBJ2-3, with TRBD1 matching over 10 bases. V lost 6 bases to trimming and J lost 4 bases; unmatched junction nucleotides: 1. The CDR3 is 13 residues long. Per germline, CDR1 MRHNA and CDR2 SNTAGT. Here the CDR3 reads CASSGQGADTQYF. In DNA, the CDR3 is TGTGCCAGCAGCGGACAGGGGGCAGATACGCAGTATTTT.

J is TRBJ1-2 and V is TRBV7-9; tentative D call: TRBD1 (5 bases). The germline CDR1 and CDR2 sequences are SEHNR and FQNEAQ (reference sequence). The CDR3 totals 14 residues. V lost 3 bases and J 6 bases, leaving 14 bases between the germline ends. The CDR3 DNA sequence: TGTGCCAGCAGCTTCAGCAGGGAATCCGATGGCTACACCTTC. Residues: CASSFSRESDGYTF.

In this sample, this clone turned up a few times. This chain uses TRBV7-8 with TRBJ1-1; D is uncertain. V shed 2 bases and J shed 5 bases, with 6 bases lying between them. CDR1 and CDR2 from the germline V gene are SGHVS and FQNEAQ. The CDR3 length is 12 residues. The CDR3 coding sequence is TGTGCCAGCAGCTTAAGAGGGACTGAAGCTTTCTTT. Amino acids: CASSLRGTEAFF.

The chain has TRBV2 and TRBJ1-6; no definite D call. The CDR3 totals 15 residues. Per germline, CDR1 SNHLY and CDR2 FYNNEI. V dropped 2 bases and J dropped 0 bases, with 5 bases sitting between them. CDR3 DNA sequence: TGTGCCAGCAGTGAAAGGAGCTCCTATAATTCACCCCTCCACTTT. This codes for CASSERSSYNSPLHF. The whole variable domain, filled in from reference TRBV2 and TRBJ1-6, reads EPEVTQTPSHQVTQMGQEVILRCVPISNHLYFYWYRQILGQKVEFLVSFYNNEISEKSEIFDDQFSVERPDGSNFTLKIRSTKLEDSAMYFCASSERSSYNSPLHFGNGTRLTVT.

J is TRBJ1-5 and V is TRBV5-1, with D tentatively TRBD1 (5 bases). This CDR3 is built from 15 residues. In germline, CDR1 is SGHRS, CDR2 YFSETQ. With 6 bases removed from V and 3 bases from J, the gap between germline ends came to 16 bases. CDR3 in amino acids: CASTLGPGHNQPQHF. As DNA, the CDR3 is TGCGCCAGCACCCTAGGGCCAGGGCACAATCAGCCCCAGCATTTT.

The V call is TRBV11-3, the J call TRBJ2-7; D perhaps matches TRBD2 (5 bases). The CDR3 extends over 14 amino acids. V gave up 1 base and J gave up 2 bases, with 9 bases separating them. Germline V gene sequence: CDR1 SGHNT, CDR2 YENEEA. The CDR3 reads CASSLGSGPYEQYF. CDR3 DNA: TGTGCCAGCAGCTTAGGAAGCGGCCCCTACGAGCAGTACTTC.

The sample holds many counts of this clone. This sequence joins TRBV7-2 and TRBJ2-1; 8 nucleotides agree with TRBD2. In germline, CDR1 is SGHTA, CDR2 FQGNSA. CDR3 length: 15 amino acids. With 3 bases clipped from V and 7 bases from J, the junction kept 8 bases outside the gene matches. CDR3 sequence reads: CASSLAGGGLNEQFF. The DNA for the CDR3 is TGTGCCAGCAGCTTGGCGGGGGGCGGTCTAAATGAGCAGTTCTTC.

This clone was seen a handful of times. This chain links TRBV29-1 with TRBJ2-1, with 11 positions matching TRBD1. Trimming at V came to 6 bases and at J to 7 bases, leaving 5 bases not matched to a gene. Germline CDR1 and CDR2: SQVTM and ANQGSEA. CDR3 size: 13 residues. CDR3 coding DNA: TGCAGCGTGGACAGGGGGCAGGAAAATGAGCAGTTCTTC. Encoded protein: CSVDRGQENEQFF.

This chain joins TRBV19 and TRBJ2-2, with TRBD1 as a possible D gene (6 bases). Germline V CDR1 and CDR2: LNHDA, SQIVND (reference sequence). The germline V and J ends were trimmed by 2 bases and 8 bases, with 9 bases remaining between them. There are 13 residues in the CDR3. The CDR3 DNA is TGTGCCAGTAGTATAAACAGGGCTGGGGAGCTGTTTTTT. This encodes CASSINRAGELFF.

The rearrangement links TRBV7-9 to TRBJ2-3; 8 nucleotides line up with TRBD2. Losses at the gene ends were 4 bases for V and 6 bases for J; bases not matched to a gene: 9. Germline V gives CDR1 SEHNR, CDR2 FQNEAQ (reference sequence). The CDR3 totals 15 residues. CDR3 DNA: TGTGCCAGCAGCTACCAGGGCGGGGGGATGGATACGCAGTATTTT. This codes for CASSYQGGGMDTQYF. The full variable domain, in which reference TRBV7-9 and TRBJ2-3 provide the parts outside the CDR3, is DTGVSQNPRHKITKRGQNVTFRCDPISEHNRLYWYRQTLGQGPEFLTYFQNEAQLEKSRLLSDRFSAERPKGSFSTLEIQRTEQGDSAMYLCASSYQGGGMDTQYFGPGTRLTVL.

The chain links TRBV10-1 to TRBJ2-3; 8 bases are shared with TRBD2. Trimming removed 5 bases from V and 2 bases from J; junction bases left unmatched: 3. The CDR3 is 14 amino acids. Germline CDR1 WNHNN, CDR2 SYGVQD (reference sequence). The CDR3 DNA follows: TGCGCCAGCAGTAGCGGGGGAGACACAGATACGCAGTATTTT. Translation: CASSSGGDTDTQYF.

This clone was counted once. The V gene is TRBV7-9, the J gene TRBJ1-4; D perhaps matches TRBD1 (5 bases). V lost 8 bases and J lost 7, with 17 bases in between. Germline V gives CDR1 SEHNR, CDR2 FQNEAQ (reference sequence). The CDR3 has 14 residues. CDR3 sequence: CASAADGGGEKLFF. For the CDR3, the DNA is TGTGCCAGCGCAGCGGACGGGGGAGGTGAAAAACTGTTTTTT.

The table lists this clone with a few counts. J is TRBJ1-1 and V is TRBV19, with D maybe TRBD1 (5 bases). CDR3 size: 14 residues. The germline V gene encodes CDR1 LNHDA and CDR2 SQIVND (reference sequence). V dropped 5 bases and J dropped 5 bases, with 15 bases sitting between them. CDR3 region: CASSDQGRATEAFF. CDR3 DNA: TGTGCCAGTAGTGACCAGGGTAGAGCTACTGAAGCTTTCTTT.

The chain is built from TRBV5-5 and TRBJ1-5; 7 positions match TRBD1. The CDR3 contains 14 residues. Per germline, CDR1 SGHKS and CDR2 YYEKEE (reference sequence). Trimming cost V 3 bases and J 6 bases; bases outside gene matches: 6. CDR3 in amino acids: CASSSTGLPQPQHF. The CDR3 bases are TGTGCCAGCAGCTCGACAGGGTTACCTCAGCCCCAGCATTTT.

The CDR3 reads CASTQSGQGDLYGYTF. The CDR3, as DNA: TGTGCCAGCACCCAATCGGGACAGGGCGATCTTTATGGCTACACCTTC. The chain is built from TRBV9 and TRBJ1-2; 9 bases map to TRBD1. V lost 6 bases to trimming and J lost 5 bases; unmatched junction nucleotides: 14. Germline V gene data show CDR1 as SGDLS and CDR2 as YYNGEE. The CDR3 is made up of 16 amino acids.

CDR3 sequence: CASRIPGRNTEAFF. The DNA for the CDR3 is TGTGCCAGCAGGATCCCCGGGAGGAACACTGAAGCTTTCTTT. This chain uses TRBV11-2 with TRBJ1-1; D is unresolved. V was shortened by 6 bases and J by 1 base, with 12 bases between the two germline ends. The length of the CDR3 is 14 residues. Germline values: CDR1 SGHAT, CDR2 FQNNGV.

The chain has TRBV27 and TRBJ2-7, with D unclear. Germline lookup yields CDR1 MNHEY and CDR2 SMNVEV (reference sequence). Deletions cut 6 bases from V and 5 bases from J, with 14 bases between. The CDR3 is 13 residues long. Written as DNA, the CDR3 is TGTGCCAGCAGGCAACGACGCGCGGACGAGCAGTACTTC. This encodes CASRQRRADEQYF.

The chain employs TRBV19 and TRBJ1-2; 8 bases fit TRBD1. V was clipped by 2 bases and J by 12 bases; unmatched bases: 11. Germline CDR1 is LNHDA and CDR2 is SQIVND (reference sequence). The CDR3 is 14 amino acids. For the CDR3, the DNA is TGTGCCAGTAGTATAAAGGACAGGGCCCCGGGGGACACCTTC. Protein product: CASSIKDRAPGDTF.

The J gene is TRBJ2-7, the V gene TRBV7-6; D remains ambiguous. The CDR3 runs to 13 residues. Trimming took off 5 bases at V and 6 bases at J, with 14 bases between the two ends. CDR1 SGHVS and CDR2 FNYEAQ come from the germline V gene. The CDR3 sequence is CASSLTLLSEQYF. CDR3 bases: TGTGCCAGCAGCCTAACTCTTCTGAGCGAGCAGTACTTC.